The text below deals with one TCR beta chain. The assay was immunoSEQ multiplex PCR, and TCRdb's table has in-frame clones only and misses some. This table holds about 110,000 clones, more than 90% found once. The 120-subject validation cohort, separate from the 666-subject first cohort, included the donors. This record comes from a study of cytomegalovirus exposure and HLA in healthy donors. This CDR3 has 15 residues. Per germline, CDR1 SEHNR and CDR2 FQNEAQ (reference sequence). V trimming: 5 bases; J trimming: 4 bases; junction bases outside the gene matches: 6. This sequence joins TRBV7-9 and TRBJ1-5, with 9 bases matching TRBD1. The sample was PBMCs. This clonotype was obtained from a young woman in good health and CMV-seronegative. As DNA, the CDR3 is TGTGCCAGCAGCCCCCAGACAGGGGGGAATCAGCCCCAGCATTTT. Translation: CASSPQTGGNQPQHF.